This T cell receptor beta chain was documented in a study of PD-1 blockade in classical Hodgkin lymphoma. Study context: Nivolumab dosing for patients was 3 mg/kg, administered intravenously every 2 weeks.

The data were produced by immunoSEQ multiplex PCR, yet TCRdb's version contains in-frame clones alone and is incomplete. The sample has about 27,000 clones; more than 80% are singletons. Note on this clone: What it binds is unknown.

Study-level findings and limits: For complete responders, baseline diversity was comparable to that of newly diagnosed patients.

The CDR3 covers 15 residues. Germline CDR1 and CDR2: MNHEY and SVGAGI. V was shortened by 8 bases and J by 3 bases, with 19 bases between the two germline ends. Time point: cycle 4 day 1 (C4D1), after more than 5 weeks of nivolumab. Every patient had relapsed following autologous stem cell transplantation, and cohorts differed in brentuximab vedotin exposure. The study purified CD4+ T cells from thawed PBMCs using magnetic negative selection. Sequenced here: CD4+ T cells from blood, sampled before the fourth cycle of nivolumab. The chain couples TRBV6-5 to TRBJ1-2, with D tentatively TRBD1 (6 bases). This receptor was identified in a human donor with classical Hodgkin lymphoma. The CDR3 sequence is CASLPQGRGDYGYTF. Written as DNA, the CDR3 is TGTGCCAGCCTCCCTCAGGGGAGGGGGGACTATGGCTACACCTTC.